These 5 T cell receptor beta chains came from one sample sequenced in a study of Ad26.COV2.S vaccination and SARS-CoV-2 variants. Only in-frame clones appear in the TCRdb table, and some are missing; sequencing was by immunoSEQ multiplex PCR. The sample lists 300,000 to 400,000 clones; 87% were seen once. Treatment meaning: roughly 18 received Ad26.COV2.S at low or high dose, single or two shots; about five received placebo; per-sample allocation not given. On day 63 after the first injection, vaccine and placebo recipients gave samples. This material consisted of peripheral blood, taken in a trial of Ad26.COV2.S vaccine versus placebo. The receptors originated from a person aged 18-65 years who received the Ad26.COV2.S COVID-19 vaccine or a placebo.

This clone was counted ten times or more. This chain links TRBV19 with TRBJ1-2, with D possibly being TRBD1 (5 bases). The length of the CDR3 is 16 residues. The V gene lost 0 bases and the J gene lost 4 bases, with 15 bases spanning the gap. Germline V gene lookup returns CDR1 LNHDA and CDR2 SQIVND (reference sequence). The CDR3 region is CASSIDGEGPGYGYTF. In DNA form, the CDR3 reads TGTGCCAGTAGTATAGATGGAGAGGGACCGGGCTATGGCTACACCTTC.

The genes are TRBV6-4 and TRBJ2-3; 7 bases match TRBD1. The ends lost 6 bases at V and 2 bases at J; junction bases unmatched: 5. The germline V gene has CDR1 MRHNA and CDR2 SNTAGT. There are 14 residues in the CDR3. CDR3 sequence (DNA): TGTGCCAGCAGCCCTACAGGGGACACAGATACGCAGTATTTT. Translating it yields CASSPTGDTDTQYF.

The chain has TRBV30 and TRBJ2-1; D may match TRBD1 or TRBD2 (5 bases each). V dropped 5 bases and J dropped 6 bases, with 11 bases sitting between them. The CDR3 extends over 12 amino acids. The germline CDR1 and CDR2 sequences are GTSNPN and SVGIG (reference sequence). Written as DNA, the CDR3 is TGTGCCTGGGGCCGGGACGCCAATGAGCAGTTCTTC. It translates to CAWGRDANEQFF.

The chain uses TRBV7-2 and TRBJ2-5; a possible D gene is TRBD2 (6 bases). V shed 0 bases and J shed 2 bases, with 10 bases lying between them. There are 15 residues in the CDR3. Germline V lookup: CDR1 SGHTA, CDR2 FQGNSA. The DNA for the CDR3 is TGTGCCAGCAGCTTAGCAACGACTAGACAAGAGACCCAGTACTTC. This translates into CASSLATTRQETQYF.

The chain carries TRBV15 and TRBJ2-7; D gene ambiguous. This CDR3 spans 12 amino acids. CDR1 LNHNV and CDR2 YYDKDF come from the germline V gene (reference sequence). Trimming left V 3 bases short and J 6 bases short, with 9 bases between. DNA of the CDR3: TGTGCCACCAGCAGGCCGGGCTTCGAGCAGTACTTC. It encodes CATSRPGFEQYF.